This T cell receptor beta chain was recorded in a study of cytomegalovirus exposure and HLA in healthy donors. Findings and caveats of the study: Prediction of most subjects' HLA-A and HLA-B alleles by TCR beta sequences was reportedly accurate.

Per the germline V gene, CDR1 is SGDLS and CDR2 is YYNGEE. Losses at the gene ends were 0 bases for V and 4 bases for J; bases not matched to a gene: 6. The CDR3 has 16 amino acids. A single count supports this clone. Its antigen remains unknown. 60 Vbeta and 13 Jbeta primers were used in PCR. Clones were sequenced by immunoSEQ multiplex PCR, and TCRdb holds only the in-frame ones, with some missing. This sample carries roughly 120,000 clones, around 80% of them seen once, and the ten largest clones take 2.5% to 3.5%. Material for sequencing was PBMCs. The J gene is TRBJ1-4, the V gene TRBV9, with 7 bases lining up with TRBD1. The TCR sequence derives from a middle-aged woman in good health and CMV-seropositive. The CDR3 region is CASSVDGTALNEKLFF. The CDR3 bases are TGTGCCAGCAGCGTAGACGGGACAGCGCTTAATGAAAAACTGTTTTTT.